This T cell receptor (beta chain) emerged from a study of T cell changes during pregnancy in multiple sclerosis. Sequencing was performed with immunoSEQ multiplex PCR; in TCRdb, only in-frame clones are kept and a portion is missing. The table has about 93,000 clones, approximately 92% seen once. This specimen consisted of peripheral blood, obtained after pregnancy. This sequence was found in a female donor with multiple sclerosis, enrolled in a pregnancy study.

CDR3 in DNA: TGCGCCAGCAGCCAAGGTGTCGACAGGTTCAATCAGCCCCAGCATTTT. Its translation: CASSQGVDRFNQPQHF. V is TRBV4-1 and J is TRBJ1-5, with D perhaps TRBD1 (6 bases). This CDR3 region has 16 residues. V lost 1 base, J lost 3 bases, and 13 bases lay in between. Germline assignment: CDR1 MGHRA and CDR2 YSYEKL.